The 28 T cell receptor beta chains listed next were all sequenced from one sample in a study of T cell responses to AZD1222 COVID-19 vaccine. The protocol was immunoSEQ multiplex PCR, while the TCRdb copy is restricted to in-frame clones and leaves out a portion. Of 100,000 to 120,000 clones in the sample, approximately 88% were seen once. The sample was peripheral blood, taken 28 days after the second AZD1222 dose. These receptors were obtained from an adult who received the AZD1222 COVID-19 vaccine.

The V gene is TRBV4-1, the J gene TRBJ1-1; possible D gene TRBD1, 5 bases. Germline V gene sequence: CDR1 MGHRA, CDR2 YSYEKL. The CDR3 consists of 15 residues. With 0 bases removed from V and 1 base from J, the gap between germline ends came to 9 bases. In DNA form, the CDR3 reads TGCGCCAGCAGCCAAGATCTGGGGGGGAACACTGAAGCTTTCTTT. This translates into CASSQDLGGNTEAFF.

This chain uses TRBV7-6 with TRBJ2-7; no clear D. V was pared by 1 base and J by 0 bases, with 13 bases between. The CDR3 is 16 amino acids. Per germline, CDR1 SGHVS and CDR2 FNYEAQ. DNA of the CDR3: TGTGCCAGCAGCTTAGAACAGTCACTAAGCTCCTACGAGCAGTACTTC. It codes for CASSLEQSLSSYEQYF.

The rearrangement joins TRBV6-2 or TRBV6-3 to TRBJ1-1; no clear D. V lost 4 bases and J lost 4, with 4 bases in between. The germline V gene encodes CDR1 MNHEY and CDR2 SVGEGT. The CDR3 runs 11 residues. CDR3: CASSFITEAFF. CDR3 coding DNA: TGTGCCAGCAGTTTTATCACTGAAGCTTTCTTT.

CDR3 DNA sequence: TGTGCCAGCAGATTAGCGGGGACTAGCACAGATACGCAGTATTTT. Amino acids: CASRLAGTSTDTQYF. The V call is TRBV4-2, the J call TRBJ2-3, with TRBD2 matching over 8 bases. With V trimmed by 6 bases and J by 0 bases, 5 bases remained unmatched. The CDR3 contains 15 residues. Germline assignment: CDR1 LGHNA and CDR2 YNFKEQ.

This chain links TRBV10-3 with TRBJ1-2; the match to TRBD1 covers 8 bases. Per the germline V gene, CDR1 is ENHRY and CDR2 is SYGVKD. The CDR3 has 15 residues. V lost 3 bases, J lost 4 bases, and 7 bases stayed unmatched. The CDR3 region is CAISDKGQDLYGYTF. The CDR3 nucleotides are TGTGCCATCAGTGATAAGGGACAGGACCTCTATGGCTACACCTTC.

The chain employs TRBV6-5 and TRBJ1-2, with 9 bases aligning to TRBD1. With V trimmed by 0 bases and J by 2 bases, 1 base remained unmatched. The CDR3 has 15 amino acids. Germline lookup yields CDR1 MNHEY and CDR2 SVGAGI. CDR3 nucleotides: TGTGCCAGCAGTTACTCCGGGACAGGGAACTATGGCTACACCTTC. Translation gives CASSYSGTGNYGYTF.

V is TRBV15 and J is TRBJ2-1; 16 nucleotides line up with TRBD2. The CDR3 sequence is 20 residues long. CDR1 and CDR2 from the germline V gene are LNHNV and YYDKDF (reference sequence). Trimming at V came to 4 bases and at J to 0 bases, leaving 9 bases not matched to a gene. CDR3 sequence reads: CATSKYSGTSGGASYNEQFF. CDR3 nucleotide sequence: TGTGCCACCAGCAAGTACTCCGGGACTAGCGGGGGGGCCTCCTACAATGAGCAGTTCTTC.

This chain connects TRBV18 to TRBJ2-5; TRBD2 might be the D (5 bases). CDR1 and CDR2 (germline): KGHSH, LQKENI. CDR3 size: 14 residues. Deletions cut 1 base from V and 5 bases from J, with 11 bases between. The DNA for the CDR3 is TGTGCCAGCTCACCACTGGCGGGCCTGGAGACCCAGTACTTC. Translation gives CASSPLAGLETQYF. The whole variable domain, remainder taken from reference TRBV18 and TRBJ2-5, is NAGVMQNPRHLVRRRGQEARLRCSPMKGHSHVYWYRQLPEEGLKFMVYLQKENIIDESGMPKERFSAEFPKEGPSILRIQQVVRGDSAAYFCASSPLAGLETQYFGPGTRLLVL.

The chain carries TRBV13 and TRBJ2-2, with a tentative D call TRBD2 (5 bases). This CDR3 spans 13 amino acids. V dropped 8 bases and J dropped 6 bases, with 13 bases sitting between them. Germline V gene lookup returns CDR1 PRHDT and CDR2 FYEKMQ (reference sequence). CDR3 DNA sequence: TGTGCCAGCGAGGGTAGTCCCCCCGGGGAGCTGTTTTTT. Translated: CASEGSPPGELFF.

The V and J genes are TRBV6-6 and TRBJ1-5; D may be TRBD1 (6 bases). The CDR3 totals 15 residues. With 0 bases removed from V and 5 bases from J, the gap between germline ends came to 11 bases. Per germline, CDR1 MNHNY and CDR2 SVGAGI (reference sequence). The CDR3 loop is CASSYSPDSYQPQHF. The DNA for the CDR3 is TGTGCCAGCAGTTACTCCCCGGACAGCTATCAGCCCCAGCATTTT.

On this clone: It may be a read error: a sequence one base away is much more abundant. The chain links TRBV27 to TRBJ1-1; no reliable D call. Trimming removed 2 bases at V and 5 bases at J, with 9 bases between. This CDR3 spans 13 amino acids. Germline CDR1 and CDR2: MNHEY and SMNVEV (reference sequence). This chain's CDR3 is CASSLREVTEAFF. DNA for the CDR3: TGTGCCAGCAGTTTAAGGGAGGTGACTGAAGCTTTCTTT.

This rearrangement joins TRBV19 to TRBJ1-3; TRBD1 agrees at 8 bases. The germline V gene has CDR1 LNHDA and CDR2 SQIVND (reference sequence). Trimming took 8 bases from V and 0 from J; bases not matched to a gene: 3. This CDR3 is built from 14 residues. Written as DNA, the CDR3 is TGTGCCAGTGGACAGGGCGGCTCTGGAAACACCATATATTTT. It encodes CASGQGGSGNTIYF.

This clone was counted ten times or more. The rearrangement links TRBV4-3 to TRBJ2-1, with TRBD2 matching 9 bases. From germline, CDR1 is LGHNA and CDR2 YSLEER. CDR3 length: 15 residues. The junction had 6 bases not matched to a gene; V was cut back by 1 base and J by 8 bases. CDR3 loop: CASSQGLAEWDEQFF. The DNA for the CDR3 is TGCGCCAGCAGCCAAGGACTAGCGGAGTGGGATGAGCAGTTCTTC.

The CDR3 protein is CASSVRYGETQYF. CDR3 nucleotides: TGTGCCAGCAGCGTAAGATACGGAGAGACCCAGTACTTC. The chain links TRBV7-2 to TRBJ2-5; D not resolved. Trimming pared 5 bases from V and 4 bases from J, leaving 11 bases between. CDR3 length: 13 residues. Germline CDR1 reads SGHTA; CDR2 reads FQGNSA.

This chain links TRBV7-6 with TRBJ2-5; the D gene is possibly TRBD2 (7 bases). Germline V CDR1 and CDR2: SGHVS, FNYEAQ. V shed 1 base and J shed 6 bases, with 15 bases lying between them. The CDR3 loop spans 15 amino acids. DNA for the CDR3: TGTGCCAGCAGCTTAGGGGGAATGGGGGGGCAGACCCAGTACTTC. Encoded protein: CASSLGGMGGQTQYF.

This clone was seen at least ten times. V and J are TRBV6-2 or TRBV6-3 and TRBJ2-2; 12 bases fit TRBD2. V lost 2 bases to trimming and J lost 6 bases; unmatched junction nucleotides: 13. There are 19 residues in the CDR3. CDR1 and CDR2 from the germline V gene are MNHEY and SVGEGT. Written as DNA, the CDR3 is TGTGCCAGCAGTTACACCGTGACTAGCGGGGGCCGGGTCGCCGGGGAGCTGTTTTTT. This gives the protein CASSYTVTSGGRVAGELFF.

J is TRBJ1-1 and V is TRBV6-6; weak D call: TRBD1 (6 bases). The V end was cut by 2 bases, the J end by 3 bases, with 13 bases between. Germline CDR1 reads MNHNY; CDR2 reads SVGAGI (reference sequence). The CDR3 totals 15 residues. The CDR3 coding sequence is TGTGCCAGCAGTTACGAAGGGGGGAGCTACACTGAAGCTTTCTTT. Amino acid sequence: CASSYEGGSYTEAFF.

The rearrangement joins TRBV4-1 to TRBJ2-7; the match to TRBD2 covers 9 bases. The CDR3 is made up of 15 amino acids. The V and J ends lost 1 base and 3 bases, in that order; junction bases with no gene match: 4. Germline assignment: CDR1 MGHRA and CDR2 YSYEKL. The CDR3 nucleotides read TGCGCCAGCAGCCAAGTTAGCGGGGGCAACTACGAGCAGTACTTC. It yields the protein CASSQVSGGNYEQYF.

V gene TRBV11-2 combines with J gene TRBJ2-7, with D uncertain. CDR1 and CDR2 from the germline V gene are SGHAT and FQNNGV. The CDR3 contains 12 residues. V was trimmed by 4 bases and J by 3 bases, leaving 7 bases between them. DNA for the CDR3: TGTGCCAGCAGCTCATTTGGCTACGAGCAGTACTTC. Translating gives CASSSFGYEQYF.

The V and J genes are TRBV2 and TRBJ1-1, with TRBD1 matching 8 bases. Germline trimming cut 7 bases from V and 6 bases from J; bases unmatched to any gene: 7. Per germline, CDR1 SNHLY and CDR2 FYNNEI. CDR3 length equals 13 residues. In nucleotides, the CDR3 is TGTGCCAGCAAAGCAGGGGGCGAGGCTGAAGCTTTCTTT. This encodes CASKAGGEAEAFF.

V and J are TRBV28 and TRBJ2-1; 9 nucleotides line up with TRBD1. From germline, CDR1 is MDHEN and CDR2 SYDVKM. CDR3 length: 15 residues. Trimming took 7 bases from V and 4 from J; bases not matched to a gene: 8. Here the CDR3 reads CASTSGTGNYNEQFF. Written as DNA, the CDR3 is TGTGCCAGCACCTCCGGGACAGGGAATTACAATGAGCAGTTCTTC.

The gene calls are TRBV12-3 or TRBV12-4 and TRBJ1-1, with 8 bases aligning to TRBD1. Trimming cost V 6 bases and J 6 bases; bases outside gene matches: 6. This CDR3 is 13 amino acids long. The CDR3 DNA follows: TGTGCCAGCAGCACCGACAGGGGAGCTGAAGCTTTCTTT. It yields the protein CASSTDRGAEAFF.

This chain links TRBV2 with TRBJ1-4, with no clear D. The V end was cut by 8 bases, the J end by 5 bases, with 9 bases between. This CDR3 spans 12 amino acids. Looked up from germline, CDR1 is SNHLY and CDR2 is FYNNEI. CDR3: CASQNLNEKLFF. CDR3 sequence (DNA): TGTGCCAGCCAAAACCTAAATGAAAAACTGTTTTTT.

V is TRBV4-1 and J is TRBJ2-1, with 10 bases lining up with TRBD2. The germline gives CDR1 MGHRA, CDR2 YSYEKL. J was trimmed by 3 bases and V by 7 bases; bases with no gene match: 9. This CDR3 has 16 amino acids. CDR3: CASISHLAGDYNEQFF. The CDR3 nucleotides read TGCGCCAGCATCTCTCACCTAGCGGGGGACTACAATGAGCAGTTCTTC.

V is TRBV19 and J is TRBJ1-2, with D tentatively TRBD1 (6 bases). V dropped 5 bases and J dropped 5 bases, with 12 bases sitting between them. The length of the CDR3 is 13 residues. CDR1 and CDR2 from the germline V gene are LNHDA and SQIVND (reference sequence). The DNA for the CDR3 is TGTGCCAGTAGTTCGTTTACAGGGTATGGCTACACCTTC. It is translated as CASSSFTGYGYTF.

The chain joins TRBV7-3 to TRBJ2-1, with D tentatively TRBD2 (5 bases). The CDR3 sequence is 13 residues long. V lost 6 bases, J lost 5 bases, and 11 bases lay in between. Germline V lookup: CDR1 SGHTA, CDR2 FQGTGA. In DNA, the CDR3 is TGTGCCAGCAGTTCCCCCGGGGACAATGAGCAGTTCTTC. Translating gives CASSSPGDNEQFF.

Here the CDR3 DNA reads TGTGCCATCAGTGAGGGGGGTAGGGTGGAAAAACTGTTTTTT. It translates to CAISEGGRVEKLFF. This chain links TRBV10-3 with TRBJ1-4, with a tentative D call TRBD1 (5 bases). V lost 2 bases and J 8 bases, leaving 12 bases between the germline ends. Germline lookup yields CDR1 ENHRY and CDR2 SYGVKD. The CDR3 runs to 14 residues.

For this clone: Possible read error: a much larger clone is one base away. Other DNA sequences of this sample code for an identical CDR3. This chain joins TRBV29-1 and TRBJ1-2, with D unresolved. Looked up from germline, CDR1 is SQVTM and CDR2 is ANQGSEA. CDR3 length: 11 amino acids. The CDR3 DNA is TGCAGCGTTGAGACGAACTATGGCTATACCTTC. Protein: CSVETNYGYTF.